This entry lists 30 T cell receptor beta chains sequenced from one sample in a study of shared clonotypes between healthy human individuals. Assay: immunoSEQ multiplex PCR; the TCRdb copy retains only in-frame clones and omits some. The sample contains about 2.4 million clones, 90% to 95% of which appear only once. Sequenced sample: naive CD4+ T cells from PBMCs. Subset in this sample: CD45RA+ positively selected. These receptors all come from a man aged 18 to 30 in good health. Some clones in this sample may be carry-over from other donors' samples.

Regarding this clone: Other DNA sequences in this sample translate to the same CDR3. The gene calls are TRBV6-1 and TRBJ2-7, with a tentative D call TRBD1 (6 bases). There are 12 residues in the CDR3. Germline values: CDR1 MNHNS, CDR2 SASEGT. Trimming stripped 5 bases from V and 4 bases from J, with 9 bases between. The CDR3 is CASSRTGYEQYF. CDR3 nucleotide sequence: TGTGCCAGCAGTAGAACAGGGTACGAGCAGTACTTC.

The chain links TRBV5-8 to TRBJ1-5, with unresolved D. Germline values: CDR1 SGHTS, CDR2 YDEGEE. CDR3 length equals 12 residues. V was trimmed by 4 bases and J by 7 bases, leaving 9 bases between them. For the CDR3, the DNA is TGTGCCAGCAGCCCCCGAGGACAGCCCCAGCATTTT. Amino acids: CASSPRGQPQHF.

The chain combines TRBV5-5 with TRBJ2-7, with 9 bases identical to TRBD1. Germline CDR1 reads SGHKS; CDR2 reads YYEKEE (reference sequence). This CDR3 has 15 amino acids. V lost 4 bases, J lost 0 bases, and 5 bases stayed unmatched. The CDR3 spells CASSHGTGPSYEQYF. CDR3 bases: TGTGCCAGCAGCCATGGGACAGGGCCCTCCTACGAGCAGTACTTC.

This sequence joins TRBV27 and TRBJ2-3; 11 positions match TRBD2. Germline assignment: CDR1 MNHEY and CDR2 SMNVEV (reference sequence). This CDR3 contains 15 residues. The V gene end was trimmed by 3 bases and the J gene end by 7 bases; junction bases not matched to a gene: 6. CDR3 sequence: CASSFLAGGLHTQYF. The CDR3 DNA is TGTGCCAGCAGTTTCCTAGCGGGAGGACTTCATACGCAGTATTTT.

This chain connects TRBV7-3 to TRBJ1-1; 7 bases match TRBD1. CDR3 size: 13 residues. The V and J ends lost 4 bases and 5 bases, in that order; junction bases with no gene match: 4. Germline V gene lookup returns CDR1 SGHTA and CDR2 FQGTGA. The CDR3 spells CASSSQGKTEAFF. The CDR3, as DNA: TGTGCCAGCAGCTCACAGGGGAAGACTGAAGCTTTCTTT.

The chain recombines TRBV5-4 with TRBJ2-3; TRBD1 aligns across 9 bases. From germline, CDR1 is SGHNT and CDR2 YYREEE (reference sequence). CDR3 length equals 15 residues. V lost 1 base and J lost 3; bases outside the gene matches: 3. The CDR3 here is CASSLWDRVTDTQYF. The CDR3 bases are TGTGCCAGCAGCTTGTGGGACAGGGTTACAGATACGCAGTATTTT.

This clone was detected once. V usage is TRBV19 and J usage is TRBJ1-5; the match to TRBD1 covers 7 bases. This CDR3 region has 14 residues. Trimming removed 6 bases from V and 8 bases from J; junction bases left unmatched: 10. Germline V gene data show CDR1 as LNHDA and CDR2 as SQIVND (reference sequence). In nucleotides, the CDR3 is TGTGCCAGTAGCCCCGGGACAGCTATCAAGCCCCAGCATTTT. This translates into CASSPGTAIKPQHF.

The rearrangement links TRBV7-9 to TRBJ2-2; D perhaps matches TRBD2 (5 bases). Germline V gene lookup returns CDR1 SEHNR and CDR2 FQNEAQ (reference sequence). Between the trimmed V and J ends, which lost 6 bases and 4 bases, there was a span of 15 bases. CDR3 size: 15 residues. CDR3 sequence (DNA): TGTGCCAGCAGTCAAAACCGGGGATCCACCGGGGAGCTGTTTTTT. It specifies CASSQNRGSTGELFF.

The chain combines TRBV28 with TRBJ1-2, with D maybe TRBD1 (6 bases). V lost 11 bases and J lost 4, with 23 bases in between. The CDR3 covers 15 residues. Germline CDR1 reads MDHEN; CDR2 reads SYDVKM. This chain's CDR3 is CASSSGGPGVYGYTF. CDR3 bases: TGTGCCTCCTCTTCTGGGGGCCCGGGGGTCTATGGCTACACCTTC.

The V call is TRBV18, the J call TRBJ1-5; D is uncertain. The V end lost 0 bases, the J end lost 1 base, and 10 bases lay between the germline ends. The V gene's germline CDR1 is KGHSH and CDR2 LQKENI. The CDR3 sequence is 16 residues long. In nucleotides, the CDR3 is TGTGCCAGCTCACCACCCCACGGTCCGAGCAATCAGCCCCAGCATTTT. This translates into CASSPPHGPSNQPQHF.

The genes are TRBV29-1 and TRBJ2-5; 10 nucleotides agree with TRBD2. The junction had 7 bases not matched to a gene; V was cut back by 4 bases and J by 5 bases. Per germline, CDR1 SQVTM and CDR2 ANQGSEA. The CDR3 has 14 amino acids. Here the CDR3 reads CSVVSGRAYETQYF. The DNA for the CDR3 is TGCAGCGTTGTCAGCGGGAGGGCCTATGAGACCCAGTACTTC.

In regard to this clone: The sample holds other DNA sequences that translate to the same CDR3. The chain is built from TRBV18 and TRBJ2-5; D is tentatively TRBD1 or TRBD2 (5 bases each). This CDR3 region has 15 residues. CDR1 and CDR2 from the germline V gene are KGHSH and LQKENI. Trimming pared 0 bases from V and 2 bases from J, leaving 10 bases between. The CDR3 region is CASSPPGTRQETQYF. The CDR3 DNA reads TGTGCCAGCTCACCACCCGGGACGAGACAAGAGACCCAGTACTTC.

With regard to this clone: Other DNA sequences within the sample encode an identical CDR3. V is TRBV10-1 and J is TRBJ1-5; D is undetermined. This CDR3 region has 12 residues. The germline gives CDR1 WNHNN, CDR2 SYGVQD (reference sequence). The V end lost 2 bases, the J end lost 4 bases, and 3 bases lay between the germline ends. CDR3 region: CASSESNQPQHF. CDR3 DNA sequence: TGCGCCAGCAGTGAGAGTAATCAGCCCCAGCATTTT.

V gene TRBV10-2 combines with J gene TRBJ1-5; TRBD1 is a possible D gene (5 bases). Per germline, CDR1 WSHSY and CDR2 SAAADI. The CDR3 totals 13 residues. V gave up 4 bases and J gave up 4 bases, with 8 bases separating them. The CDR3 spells CASSVWTNQPQHF. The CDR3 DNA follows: TGCGCCAGCAGTGTTTGGACAAATCAGCCCCAGCATTTT.

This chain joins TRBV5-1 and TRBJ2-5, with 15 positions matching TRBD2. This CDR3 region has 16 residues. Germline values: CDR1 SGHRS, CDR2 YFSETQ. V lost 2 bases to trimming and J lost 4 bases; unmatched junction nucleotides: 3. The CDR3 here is CASSFSGLAGGETQYF. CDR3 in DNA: TGCGCCAGCAGCTTCTCGGGACTAGCGGGAGGAGAGACCCAGTACTTC.

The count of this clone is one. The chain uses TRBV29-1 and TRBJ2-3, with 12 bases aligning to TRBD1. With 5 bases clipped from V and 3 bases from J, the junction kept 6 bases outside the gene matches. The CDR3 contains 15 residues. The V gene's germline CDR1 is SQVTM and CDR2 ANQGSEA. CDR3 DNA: TGCAGCGTTCCCGGGACAGGGGGCGCGACAGATACGCAGTATTTT. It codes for CSVPGTGGATDTQYF.

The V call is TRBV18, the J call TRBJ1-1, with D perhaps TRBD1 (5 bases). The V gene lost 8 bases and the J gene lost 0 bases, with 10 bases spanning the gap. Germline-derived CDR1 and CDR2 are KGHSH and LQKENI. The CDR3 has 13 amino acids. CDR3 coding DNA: TGTGCCAGCGTCCCGGGGGTGAACACTGAAGCTTTCTTT. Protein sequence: CASVPGVNTEAFF.

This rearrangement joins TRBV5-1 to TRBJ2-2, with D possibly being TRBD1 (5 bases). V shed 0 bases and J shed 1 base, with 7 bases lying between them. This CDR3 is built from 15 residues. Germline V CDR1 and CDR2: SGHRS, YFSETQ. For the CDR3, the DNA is TGCGCCAGCAGCTTGGCCACAGGGAACACCGGGGAGCTGTTTTTT. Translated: CASSLATGNTGELFF.

The CDR3 DNA follows: TGTGCCAGCAGTTTATGGGGACAGGGGGACGAGCAGTTCTTC. This sequence encodes CASSLWGQGDEQFF. The gene calls are TRBV28 and TRBJ2-1; 11 bases line up with TRBD1. This CDR3 region has 14 residues. J lost 10 bases, V lost 0 bases, and 2 bases had no gene match. Germline lookup yields CDR1 MDHEN and CDR2 SYDVKM.

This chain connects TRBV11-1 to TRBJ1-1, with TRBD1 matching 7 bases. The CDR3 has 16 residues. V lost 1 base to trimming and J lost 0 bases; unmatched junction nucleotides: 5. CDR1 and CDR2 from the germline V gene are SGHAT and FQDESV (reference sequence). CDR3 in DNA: TGTGCCAGCAGCTTAGAGGGACAGCTCCTGAACACTGAAGCTTTCTTT. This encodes CASSLEGQLLNTEAFF. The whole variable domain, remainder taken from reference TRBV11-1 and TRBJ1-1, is EAEVAQSPRYKITEKSQAVAFWCDPISGHATLYWYRQILGQGPELLVQFQDESVVDDSQLPKDRFSAERLKGVDSTLKIQPAELGDSAMYLCASSLEGQLLNTEAFFGQGTRLTVV.

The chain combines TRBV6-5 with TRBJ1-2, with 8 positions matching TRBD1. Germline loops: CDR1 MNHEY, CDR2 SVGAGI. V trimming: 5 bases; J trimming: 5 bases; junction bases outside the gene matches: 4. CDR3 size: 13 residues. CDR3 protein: CASSDRGKYGYTF. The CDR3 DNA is TGTGCCAGCAGTGACAGGGGAAAGTATGGCTACACCTTC.

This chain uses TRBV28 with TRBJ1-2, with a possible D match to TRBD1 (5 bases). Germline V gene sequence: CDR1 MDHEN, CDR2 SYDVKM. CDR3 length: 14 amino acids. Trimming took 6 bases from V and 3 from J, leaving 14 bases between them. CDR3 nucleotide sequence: TGTGCCAGCAGAACCTCCGCGGGGGACTATGGCTACACCTTC. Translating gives CASRTSAGDYGYTF.

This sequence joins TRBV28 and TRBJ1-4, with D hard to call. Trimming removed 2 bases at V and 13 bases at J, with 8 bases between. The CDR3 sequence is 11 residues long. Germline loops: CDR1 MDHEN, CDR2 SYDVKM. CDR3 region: CASSLGRRLFF. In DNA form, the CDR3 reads TGTGCCAGCAGTTTAGGGCGACGACTGTTTTTT.

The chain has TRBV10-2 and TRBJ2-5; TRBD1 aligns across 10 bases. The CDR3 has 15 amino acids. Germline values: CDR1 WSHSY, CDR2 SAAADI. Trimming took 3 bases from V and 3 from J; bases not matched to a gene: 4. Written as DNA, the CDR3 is TGCGCCAGCAGTGACTCCGGGACAGGGGAAGAGACCCAGTACTTC. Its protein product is CASSDSGTGEETQYF.

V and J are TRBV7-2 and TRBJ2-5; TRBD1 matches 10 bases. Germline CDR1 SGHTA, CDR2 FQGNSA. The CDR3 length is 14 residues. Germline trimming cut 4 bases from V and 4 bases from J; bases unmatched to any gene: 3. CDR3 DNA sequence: TGTGCCAGCAGCTCGGACAGGGGGGTAGAGACCCAGTACTTC. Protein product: CASSSDRGVETQYF.

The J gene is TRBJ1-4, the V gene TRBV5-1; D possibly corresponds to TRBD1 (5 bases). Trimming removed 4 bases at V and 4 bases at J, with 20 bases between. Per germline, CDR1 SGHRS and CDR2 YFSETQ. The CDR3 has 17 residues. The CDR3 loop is CASSRVQGVSGNEKLFF. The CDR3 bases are TGCGCCAGCAGCCGGGTGCAGGGAGTGTCGGGTAATGAAAAACTGTTTTTT. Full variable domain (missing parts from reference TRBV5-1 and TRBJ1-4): KAGVTQTPRYLIKTRGQQVTLSCSPISGHRSVSWYQQTPGQGLQFLFEYFSETQRNKGNFPGRFSGRQFSNSRSEMNVSTLELGDSALYLCASSRVQGVSGNEKLFFGSGTQLSVL.

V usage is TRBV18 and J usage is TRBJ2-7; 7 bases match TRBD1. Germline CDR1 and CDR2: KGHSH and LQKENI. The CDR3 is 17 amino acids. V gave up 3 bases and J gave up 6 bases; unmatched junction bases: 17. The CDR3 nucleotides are TGTGCCAGCTCACCCAACCTCAGAGCCGGGACAGTATTCGAGCAGTACTTC. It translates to CASSPNLRAGTVFEQYF.

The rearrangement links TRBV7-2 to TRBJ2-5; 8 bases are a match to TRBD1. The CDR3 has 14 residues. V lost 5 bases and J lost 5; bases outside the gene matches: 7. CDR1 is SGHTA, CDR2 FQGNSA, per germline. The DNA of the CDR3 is TGTGCCAGCAGCCTGCGGACAGGGAAGGAGACCCAGTACTTC. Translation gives CASSLRTGKETQYF.

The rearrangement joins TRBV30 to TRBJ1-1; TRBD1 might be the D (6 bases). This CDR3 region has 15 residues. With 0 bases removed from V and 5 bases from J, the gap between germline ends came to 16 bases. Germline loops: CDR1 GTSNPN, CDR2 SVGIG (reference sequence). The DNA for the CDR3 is TGTGCCTGGAGTGTCATCGGCAGGGGAGGAACTGAAGCTTTCTTT. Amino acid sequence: CAWSVIGRGGTEAFF.

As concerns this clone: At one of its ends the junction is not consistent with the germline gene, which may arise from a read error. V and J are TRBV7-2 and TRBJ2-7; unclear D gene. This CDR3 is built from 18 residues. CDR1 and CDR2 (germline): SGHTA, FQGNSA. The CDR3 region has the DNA TGTGCCAGCAGCATAGCCCCCCTCCGCTGGATCCGGCCCTACGAGCAGTACTTC. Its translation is CASSIAPLRWIRPYEQYF.